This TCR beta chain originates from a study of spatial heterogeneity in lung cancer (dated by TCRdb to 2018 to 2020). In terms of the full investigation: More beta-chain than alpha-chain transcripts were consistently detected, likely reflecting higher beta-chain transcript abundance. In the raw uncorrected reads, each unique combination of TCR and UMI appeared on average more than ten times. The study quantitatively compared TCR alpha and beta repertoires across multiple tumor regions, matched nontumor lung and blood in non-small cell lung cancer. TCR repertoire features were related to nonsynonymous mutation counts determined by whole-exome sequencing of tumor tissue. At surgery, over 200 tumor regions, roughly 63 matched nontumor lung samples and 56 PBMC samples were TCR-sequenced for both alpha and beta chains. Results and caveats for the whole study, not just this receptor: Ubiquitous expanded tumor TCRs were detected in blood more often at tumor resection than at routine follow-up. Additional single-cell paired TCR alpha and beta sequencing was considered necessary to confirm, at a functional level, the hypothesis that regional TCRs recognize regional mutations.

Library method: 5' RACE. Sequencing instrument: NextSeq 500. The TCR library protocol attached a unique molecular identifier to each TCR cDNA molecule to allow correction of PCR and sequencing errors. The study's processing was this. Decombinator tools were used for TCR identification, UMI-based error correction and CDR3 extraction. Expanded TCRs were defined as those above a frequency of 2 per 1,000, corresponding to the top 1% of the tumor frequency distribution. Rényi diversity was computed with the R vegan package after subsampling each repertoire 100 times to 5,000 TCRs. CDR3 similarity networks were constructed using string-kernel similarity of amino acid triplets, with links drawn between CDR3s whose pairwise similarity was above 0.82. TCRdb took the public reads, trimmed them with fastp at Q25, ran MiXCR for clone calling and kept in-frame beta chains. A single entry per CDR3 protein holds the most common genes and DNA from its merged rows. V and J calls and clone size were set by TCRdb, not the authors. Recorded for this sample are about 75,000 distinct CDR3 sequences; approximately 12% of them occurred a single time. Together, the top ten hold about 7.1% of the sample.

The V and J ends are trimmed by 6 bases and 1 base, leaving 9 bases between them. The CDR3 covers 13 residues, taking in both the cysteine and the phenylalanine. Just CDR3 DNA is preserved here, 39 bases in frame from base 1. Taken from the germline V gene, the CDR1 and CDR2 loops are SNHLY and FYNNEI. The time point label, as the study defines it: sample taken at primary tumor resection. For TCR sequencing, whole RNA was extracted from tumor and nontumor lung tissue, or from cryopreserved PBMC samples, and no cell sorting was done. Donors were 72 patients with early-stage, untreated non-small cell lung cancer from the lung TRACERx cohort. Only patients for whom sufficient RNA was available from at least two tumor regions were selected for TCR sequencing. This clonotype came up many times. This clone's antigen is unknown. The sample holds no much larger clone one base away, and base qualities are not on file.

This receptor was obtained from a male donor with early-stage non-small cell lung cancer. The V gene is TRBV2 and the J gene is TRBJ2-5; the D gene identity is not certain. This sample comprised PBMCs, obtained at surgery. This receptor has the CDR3 CASRREPQETQYF. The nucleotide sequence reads TGTGCCAGCAGAAGGGAACCCCAAGAGACCCAGTACTTC.